This T cell receptor beta chain is from a study of T-cell reconstitution after alpha-beta-depleted transplantation in children. CDR3 size: 14 residues. V lost 6 bases to trimming and J lost 4 bases, with 12 bases between them. This clonotype has more than one count but fewer than ten. For TCRbeta, the library was prepared with unique molecular identifiers. One entry per CDR3 protein results from TCRdb running MiXCR on the PCR reads. The table records about 690,000 distinct CDR3 sequences, approximately 17% of them present only once. The sequenced sample was PBMCs from the stem cell graft donor, obtained from the stem cell graft. This receptor was taken from a human donor who donated a stem cell graft to a child with acute myeloid leukemia. This chain links TRBV12-3 or TRBV12-4 with TRBJ2-2, with D perhaps TRBD2 (7 bases). The CDR3: CASRGGASTGELFF. CDR3 DNA: TGTGCCAGCAGGGGGGGGGCGAGCACCGGGGAGCTGTTTTTT.